This is a list of T cell receptor beta chains from one sample in a study of shared clonotypes between healthy human individuals. Generated by immunoSEQ multiplex PCR, the TCRdb table keeps only in-frame clones and is missing some. The sample carries about 1 million clones, approximately 68% recorded once. The sequenced sample was memory CD4+ T cells sorted from blood. These TCRs come from a man younger than 35 in good health. Both conserved end residues are part of each CDR3. The D gene is left open where the match is weak. Clone size is not always given. Where it is, it says once, few, many or a class for expanded clones.

CDR3 | DNA | size | V | D | J
CASSLDKNSPLHF | TGTGCTAGCAGCTTGGACAAAAATTCACCCCTCCACTTT | once | TRBV7-7 | NA | TRBJ1-6
CASRPPGGSSYEQYF | TGTGCCAGCAGGCCTCCCGGCGGGAGCTCCTACGAGCAGTACTTC | NA | TRBV25-1 | TRBD2 | TRBJ2-7
CASSFNIAGENIQYF | TGTGCCAGCAGCTTTAATATCGCGGGGGAAAACATTCAGTACTTC | many | TRBV11-2 | TRBD2 | TRBJ2-4
CSVESEGIRTGELFF | TGCAGCGTTGAATCCGAGGGAATTCGGACCGGGGAGCTGTTTTTT | NA | TRBV29-1 | NA | TRBJ2-2
CAWSESVYEQYF | TGTGCCTGGAGTGAAAGCGTCTACGAGCAGTACTTC | NA | TRBV30 | NA | TRBJ2-7
CAWSGGDTQYF | TGTGCCTGGAGTGGGGGGGATACGCAGTATTTT | few | TRBV30 | NA | TRBJ2-3
CASTDGGGSGETQYF | TGTGCCAGCACCGATGGGGGCGGGAGCGGGGAGACCCAGTACTTC | few | TRBV2 | NA | TRBJ2-5
CASSLTGTATNEKLFF | TGCGCCAGCAGCTTGACGGGAACTGCAACTAATGAAAAACTGTTTTTT | many | TRBV5-1 | NA | TRBJ1-4
CSVRGTGGNTEAFF | TGCAGCGTCCGAGGGACAGGAGGGAACACTGAAGCTTTCTTT | few | TRBV29-1 | TRBD1 | TRBJ1-1
CASMAASGTYSGANVLTF | TGTGCCAGCATGGCCGCTAGCGGTACCTACTCTGGGGCCAACGTCCTGACTTTC | NA | TRBV9 | TRBD2 | TRBJ2-6
CASRQLAGGPDTGELFF | TGTGCCAGCAGGCAACTAGCGGGGGGGCCTGACACCGGGGAGCTGTTTTTT | NA | TRBV13 | TRBD2 | TRBJ2-2
CASSMGFGNTEAFF | TGTGCCAGCTCAATGGGTTTTGGGAACACTGAAGCTTTCTTT | few | TRBV18 | NA | TRBJ1-1
CASSQYPGQGTDTQYF | TGCGCCAGCAGCCAGTACCCGGGACAGGGGACAGATACGCAGTATTTT | many | TRBV5-1 | TRBD1 | TRBJ2-3
CASSLILSGKDNEQFF | TGCGCCAGCAGCCTAATCCTTAGCGGGAAAGACAATGAGCAGTTCTTC | NA | TRBV5-1 | TRBD2 | TRBJ2-1
CASSFSDEQYF | TGTGCCAGCAGCTTTAGCGACGAGCAGTACTTC | NA | TRBV7-9 | NA | TRBJ2-7
CARGGQGLHNSYNEQFF | TGTGCCAGGGGGGGACAGGGACTCCATAACTCCTACAATGAGCAGTTCTTC | NA | TRBV19 | TRBD1 | TRBJ2-1
CASSLGGGTGELFF | TGTGCCAGCAGCCTGGGAGGGGGCACCGGGGAGCTGTTTTTT | few | TRBV5-4 | NA | TRBJ2-2